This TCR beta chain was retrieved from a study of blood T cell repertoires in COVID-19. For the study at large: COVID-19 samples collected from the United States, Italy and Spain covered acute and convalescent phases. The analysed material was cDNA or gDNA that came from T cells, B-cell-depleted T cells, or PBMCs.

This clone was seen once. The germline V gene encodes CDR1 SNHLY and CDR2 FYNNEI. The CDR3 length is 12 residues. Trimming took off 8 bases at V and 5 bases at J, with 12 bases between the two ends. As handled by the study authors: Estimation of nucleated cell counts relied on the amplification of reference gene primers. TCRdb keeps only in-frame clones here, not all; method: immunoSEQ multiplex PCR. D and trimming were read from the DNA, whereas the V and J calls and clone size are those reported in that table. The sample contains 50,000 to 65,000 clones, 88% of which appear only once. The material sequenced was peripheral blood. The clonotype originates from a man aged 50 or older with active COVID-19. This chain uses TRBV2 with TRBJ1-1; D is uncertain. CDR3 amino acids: CASRIRGTEAFF. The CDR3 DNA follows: TGTGCCAGCCGAATCCGGGGAACTGAAGCTTTCTTT.